Presented here are 26 T cell receptor beta chains from one specimen sequenced in a study of blood T cell repertoires in COVID-19. TCRdb's table, derived via immunoSEQ multiplex PCR, lists solely in-frame clones and lacks some. Of about 50,000 clones listed, around 87% were seen once; the top ten hold about 5%. The specimen was peripheral blood. The origin of the receptors is a man in his forties with active COVID-19.

In its sample, this clone was seen once. The V call is TRBV7-9, the J call TRBJ2-1; 9 bases map to TRBD1. The CDR3 is 14 amino acids. The V and J ends lost 8 bases and 6 bases, in that order; junction bases with no gene match: 8. Germline V gene sequence: CDR1 SEHNR, CDR2 FQNEAQ (reference sequence). The CDR3 reads CASWGQGLVNEQFF. Written as DNA, the CDR3 is TGTGCCAGCTGGGGACAGGGTCTTGTCAATGAGCAGTTCTTC.

The chain links TRBV19 to TRBJ2-2; possible D gene TRBD1, 6 bases. V was trimmed by 10 bases and J by 2 bases, leaving 20 bases between them. Germline V CDR1 and CDR2: LNHDA, SQIVND (reference sequence). The CDR3 is 16 residues long. The CDR3 region is CATLTPVGHNTGELFF. CDR3 nucleotide sequence: TGTGCCACGCTAACCCCGGTGGGACATAACACCGGGGAGCTGTTTTTT.

The chain recombines TRBV19 with TRBJ2-1; D remains ambiguous. Germline-derived CDR1 and CDR2 are LNHDA and SQIVND (reference sequence). Trimming removed 7 bases from V and 6 bases from J, with 10 bases in between. The CDR3 consists of 12 residues. For the CDR3, the DNA is TGTGCCAGTATTTCCACTCTCAATGAGCAGTTCTTC. This sequence encodes CASISTLNEQFF.

This clone was picked up one time. V is TRBV19 and J is TRBJ2-7; 10 bases agree with TRBD1. V shed 4 bases, J shed 3 bases, and the junction held 9 bases outside the gene matches. CDR1 LNHDA and CDR2 SQIVND come from the germline V gene (reference sequence). The CDR3 length is 16 residues. CDR3 coding DNA: TGTGCCAGTAGTAACGCCGGGACAGGGGTATTCTACGAGCAGTACTTC. Translated, it gives CASSNAGTGVFYEQYF.

This chain uses TRBV5-4 with TRBJ2-1; 7 bases are shared with TRBD1. Germline assignment: CDR1 SGHNT and CDR2 YYREEE (reference sequence). This CDR3 is built from 15 residues. The V gene end was trimmed by 0 bases and the J gene end by 4 bases; junction bases not matched to a gene: 4. The CDR3 DNA is TGTGCCAGCAGCTTGGGACAGGGCAGATACAATGAGCAGTTCTTC. Translating it yields CASSLGQGRYNEQFF.

The CDR3 DNA reads TGTGCCAGCAGCTTAGCGCAAGTAAGCGATACGCAGTATTTT. Its translation: CASSLAQVSDTQYF. This sequence joins TRBV7-8 and TRBJ2-3; D is uncertain. CDR1 SGHVS and CDR2 FQNEAQ come from the germline V gene. CDR3 length: 14 amino acids. V shed 0 bases and J shed 6 bases, with 10 bases lying between them. The whole variable domain, filled in from reference TRBV7-8 and TRBJ2-3, reads GAGVSQSPRYKVAKRGQDVALRCDPISGHVSLFWYQQALGQGPEFLTYFQNEAQLDKSGLPSDRFFAERPEGSVSTLKIQRTQQEDSAVYLCASSLAQVSDTQYFGPGTRLTVL.

The chain links TRBV9 to TRBJ2-7; D perhaps matches TRBD1 (6 bases). Between the trimmed V and J ends, which lost 5 bases and 3 bases, there was a span of 9 bases. This CDR3 region has 12 residues. CDR1 is SGDLS, CDR2 YYNGEE, per germline. This CDR3 is CASSRTVYEQYF. The CDR3 DNA sequence: TGTGCCAGCAGTAGGACAGTCTACGAGCAGTACTTC.

This chain uses TRBV9 with TRBJ1-1; TRBD1 agrees at 11 bases. Germline V gives CDR1 SGDLS, CDR2 YYNGEE. CDR3 length: 17 amino acids. Trimming removed 3 bases from V and 3 bases from J; junction bases left unmatched: 10. CDR3 sequence: CASSAKGQGDQDTEAFF. The CDR3 DNA reads as TGTGCCAGCAGCGCTAAGGGACAGGGGGATCAGGACACTGAAGCTTTCTTT. The full variable domain, completed using reference TRBV9 and TRBJ1-1, is DSGVTQTPKHLITATGQRVTLRCSPRSGDLSVYWYQQSLDQGLQFLIQYYNGEERAKGNILERFSAQQFPDLHSELNLSSLELGDSALYFCASSAKGQGDQDTEAFFGQGTRLTVV.

The chain uses TRBV19 and TRBJ2-7, with D maybe TRBD1 (5 bases). CDR1 LNHDA and CDR2 SQIVND come from the germline V gene (reference sequence). This CDR3 comprises 15 residues. Trimming cost V 2 bases and J 2 bases, with 13 bases left between them. The CDR3, as DNA: TGTGCCAGTAGTATACGTACAGGCGGTACCTACGAGCAGTACTTC. It codes for CASSIRTGGTYEQYF.

This chain links TRBV5-1 with TRBJ1-5, with 7 bases aligning to TRBD1. The CDR3 spans 19 residues. The germline gives CDR1 SGHRS, CDR2 YFSETQ. The V segment lost 0 bases and the J segment 0 bases; nucleotides outside the gene matches: 12. DNA for the CDR3: TGCGCCAGCAGCTTGGTACCCGGACAGGAGATTTATAGCAATCAGCCCCAGCATTTT. Protein sequence: CASSLVPGQEIYSNQPQHF.

The chain links TRBV11-2 to TRBJ2-3, with 9 bases fitting TRBD2. Germline assignment: CDR1 SGHAT and CDR2 FQNNGV. The CDR3 length is 19 residues. V was pared by 5 bases and J by 4 bases, with 19 bases of the junction left unmatched. As DNA, the CDR3 is TGTGCCAGCAGCCTCTACCTAGGGGGTAGCGGGAGAGGCGCAGATACGCAGTATTTT. Amino acids: CASSLYLGGSGRGADTQYF.

The J gene is TRBJ1-5, the V gene TRBV27; no clear D gene. The germline V gene has CDR1 MNHEY and CDR2 SMNVEV (reference sequence). With 9 bases removed from V and 1 base from J, the gap between germline ends came to 10 bases. The length of the CDR3 is 13 residues. The CDR3 region has the DNA TGTGCCAGTCGGGAAAACAGCAATCAGCCCCAGCATTTT. Encoded protein: CASRENSNQPQHF.

The J gene is TRBJ2-6, the V gene TRBV27, with TRBD1 identical over 9 bases. The V segment lost 5 bases and the J segment 2 bases; nucleotides outside the gene matches: 10. Per germline, CDR1 MNHEY and CDR2 SMNVEV (reference sequence). The CDR3 contains 18 residues. The CDR3 loop reads CASSLAPGQGTGANVLTF. The CDR3 DNA follows: TGTGCCAGCAGTCTAGCGCCGGGACAGGGTACTGGGGCCAACGTCCTGACTTTC.

The CDR3 coding sequence is TGTGCCAGCAGCTGGGGGACTAGCGGGGACGAGCAGTACTTC. It encodes CASSWGTSGDEQYF. The chain has TRBV5-5 and TRBJ2-7; 13 bases agree with TRBD2. Germline V lookup: CDR1 SGHKS, CDR2 YYEKEE (reference sequence). Trimming removed 3 bases from V and 5 bases from J; junction bases left unmatched: 2. This CDR3 is built from 14 residues.

V and J are TRBV27 and TRBJ2-3; D perhaps matches TRBD1 (5 bases). The germline CDR1 and CDR2 sequences are MNHEY and SMNVEV (reference sequence). Trimming took off 7 bases at V and 3 bases at J, with 17 bases between the two ends. The CDR3 is 15 residues long. In DNA form, the CDR3 reads TGTGCCAGCACCGAATCAGGGTCCGAAACAGATACGCAGTATTTT. Translation gives CASTESGSETDTQYF.

The chain combines TRBV5-1 with TRBJ2-1; possibly TRBD2 for D (5 bases). Germline loops: CDR1 SGHRS, CDR2 YFSETQ. The CDR3 consists of 16 residues. V shed 0 bases and J shed 0 bases, with 10 bases lying between them. The CDR3 coding sequence is TGCGCCAGCAGCTTGGTCCCCGGAGGCTCCTACAATGAGCAGTTCTTC. Its translation is CASSLVPGGSYNEQFF.

The chain combines TRBV28 with TRBJ2-6; possibly TRBD1 for D (7 bases). Per germline, CDR1 MDHEN and CDR2 SYDVKM. V lost 3 bases and J lost 4, with 19 bases in between. This CDR3 region has 18 residues. The CDR3, as DNA: TGTGCCAGCAGTTTGGGGCAGGGGGGATCTCTCGGGGCCAACGTCCTGACTTTC. It is translated as CASSLGQGGSLGANVLTF.

J is TRBJ1-1 and V is TRBV9, with D unresolved. Germline CDR1 reads SGDLS; CDR2 reads YYNGEE. V was cut by 0 bases and J by 1 base, with 10 bases left in between. The CDR3 is 15 residues long. The CDR3 sequence is CASSVVRSSNTEAFF. In DNA form, the CDR3 reads TGTGCCAGCAGCGTAGTGAGGTCCTCGAACACTGAAGCTTTCTTT. Complete variable domain (other parts from reference TRBV9 and TRBJ1-1): DSGVTQTPKHLITATGQRVTLRCSPRSGDLSVYWYQQSLDQGLQFLIQYYNGEERAKGNILERFSAQQFPDLHSELNLSSLELGDSALYFCASSVVRSSNTEAFFGQGTRLTVV.

The chain employs TRBV7-8 and TRBJ1-5; a weak D match, TRBD1 (5 bases). CDR1 and CDR2 (germline): SGHVS, FQNEAQ. CDR3 size: 13 residues. V lost 5 bases, J lost 6 bases, and 11 bases lay in between. The CDR3 loop reads CASSLRQTQPQHF. CDR3 coding DNA: TGTGCCAGCAGCCTCCGACAGACTCAGCCCCAGCATTTT.

Here the CDR3 reads CASSLGRDLGYGYTF. The CDR3 DNA reads TGTGCCAGCAGCTTAGGCCGGGACTTAGGCTATGGCTACACCTTC. The rearrangement joins TRBV13 to TRBJ1-2, with TRBD1 as a possible D gene (5 bases). This CDR3 contains 15 residues. CDR1 is PRHDT, CDR2 FYEKMQ, per germline (reference sequence). Trimming removed 0 bases from V and 4 bases from J, with 12 bases in between.

The rearrangement joins TRBV21-1 to TRBJ2-1; the DNA was not used to check the table's D call, TRBD2. TRBV21-1 is assigned pseudogene status. The length of the CDR3 is 17 residues. CDR3 nucleotides: TGTGCCAGCAGCGCCCGACGTAGGAGCGGGTCCTACAATGAGCAGTTCTTC. This gives the protein CASSARRRSGSYNEQFF.

The chain is built from TRBV28 and TRBJ1-6, with D unclear. CDR1 and CDR2 from the germline V gene are MDHEN and SYDVKM. With 10 bases removed from V and 10 bases from J, the gap between germline ends came to 23 bases. CDR3 length equals 15 residues. The CDR3 protein is CATYARAGGGSPLHF. CDR3 DNA: TGTGCCACCTACGCACGGGCGGGAGGTGGATCACCCCTCCACTTT.

The chain has TRBV11-2 and TRBJ2-2; weak D call: TRBD1 (6 bases). Trimming shortened V by 4 bases and J by 5 bases, and 17 bases separated the two germline ends. The CDR3 spans 16 residues. The germline CDR1 and CDR2 sequences are SGHAT and FQNNGV. CDR3 region: CASSWRTAVTTGELFF. CDR3 coding DNA: TGTGCCAGCAGCTGGAGGACAGCCGTGACGACCGGGGAGCTGTTTTTT.

The chain links TRBV29-1 to TRBJ1-1, with D hard to call. The CDR3 loop spans 13 amino acids. With 4 bases removed from V and 3 bases from J, the gap between germline ends came to 12 bases. Germline values: CDR1 SQVTM, CDR2 ANQGSEA. The CDR3 reads CSVGRGPDTEAFF. In nucleotides, the CDR3 is TGCAGCGTTGGTCGGGGTCCGGACACTGAAGCTTTCTTT.

This chain links TRBV28 with TRBJ2-3, with TRBD2 as a possible D gene (6 bases). With 5 bases removed from V and 3 bases from J, the gap between germline ends came to 15 bases. The CDR3 is 15 residues long. The germline V gene has CDR1 MDHEN and CDR2 SYDVKM. In DNA form, the CDR3 reads TGTGCCAGCAGTCCCTACGGGAGCGGAACAGATACGCAGTATTTT. Amino acid sequence: CASSPYGSGTDTQYF.

CDR3 nucleotide sequence: TGTGCCAGAAGCACGGGACTAGGGGCAAAGAACACCGGGGAGCTGTTTTTT. The encoded protein is CARSTGLGAKNTGELFF. The V and J genes are TRBV5-3 and TRBJ2-2, with 8 nucleotides matching TRBD2. TRBV5-3 is an ORF; its function is uncertain. This CDR3 comprises 17 residues. After removal of 4 bases from V and 1 base from J, the junction contained 9 bases not matched to a gene.